These 19 T cell receptor beta chains were all obtained from the same sample, sequenced in a study of identical twins (dated by TCRdb to the mid-2010s). Library creation used 5' RACE. The data were produced on an Illumina HiSeq 2000. The raw public data were reprocessed by TCRdb itself: fastp quality trimming at Q25, MiXCR clonotype calling, in-frame beta chains only. A single entry per CDR3 protein holds the most common genes and DNA from its merged rows. For this sample the table gives hundreds of thousands of distinct CDR3 sequences, of which approximately 24% were detected only once. Around 3% of the sample is in the top ten clones. This same sample was also taken into another study, of T cells expressing NK-cell markers.

Sequencing input: CD4+ T cells sorted from blood. These receptor sequences come from a woman aged 18-29 years in good health.

This clonotype occurred a few times. The chain has TRBV5-1 and TRBJ2-2; D might be TRBD2 (6 bases). Germline V gene sequence: CDR1 SGHRS, CDR2 YFSETQ. Trimming shortened V by 1 base and J by 3 bases, and 10 bases separated the two germline ends. CDR3 length: 15 amino acids. CDR3 bases: TGCGCCAGCAGCTTGAGGAGGGAGGACACCGGGGAGCTGTTTTTT. Its translation: CASSLRREDTGELFF.

The rearrangement links TRBV20-1 to TRBJ2-5, with TRBD2 matching 7 bases. The CDR3 loop spans 13 amino acids. After removal of 6 bases from V and 5 bases from J, the junction contained 9 bases not matched to a gene. In germline, CDR1 is DFQATT, CDR2 SNEGSKA (reference sequence). The CDR3 here is CSAGPLAGETQYF. The CDR3 nucleotides read TGCAGTGCCGGACCCTTAGCGGGCGAGACCCAGTACTTC.

This clonotype was detected a few times. V gene TRBV12-3 or TRBV12-4 combines with J gene TRBJ1-5; D uncertain. With 6 bases removed from V and 4 bases from J, the gap between germline ends came to 10 bases. The CDR3 has 13 residues. Here the CDR3 reads CASSERVNQPQHF. The CDR3 DNA reads as TGTGCCAGCAGCGAGAGAGTTAATCAGCCCCAGCATTTT.

This rearrangement joins TRBV10-3 to TRBJ2-3; 9 bases fit TRBD2. The CDR3 contains 14 residues. V lost 10 bases, J lost 2 bases, and 7 bases stayed unmatched. CDR1 is ENHRY, CDR2 SYGVKD, per germline. The DNA for the CDR3 is TGTGCCACCGGACTAGCGCGTGACACAGATACGCAGTATTTT. It is translated as CATGLARDTDTQYF.

The V gene is TRBV2, the J gene TRBJ1-1; 8 bases are shared with TRBD1. The CDR3 is 11 amino acids. Germline V lookup: CDR1 SNHLY, CDR2 FYNNEI. V lost 9 bases to trimming and J lost 6 bases; unmatched junction nucleotides: 3. CDR3 sequence: CARRTGPEAFF. In DNA form, the CDR3 reads TGTGCCAGACGGACAGGGCCTGAAGCTTTCTTT.

This clonotype was observed a handful of times. This chain connects TRBV20-1 to TRBJ2-1; 14 bases are a match to TRBD2. The trim removed 1 base at V and 4 bases at J, leaving 9 bases unmatched. Germline CDR1 and CDR2: DFQATT and SNEGSKA (reference sequence). This CDR3 has 18 residues. This CDR3 reads CSARALGTSGSPYNEQFF. Here the CDR3 DNA reads TGCAGTGCTAGAGCCCTGGGGACTAGCGGGAGCCCTTACAATGAGCAGTTCTTC.

V gene TRBV9 combines with J gene TRBJ1-3; D may be TRBD1 (6 bases). CDR3 size: 14 residues. Germline V gene lookup returns CDR1 SGDLS and CDR2 YYNGEE. Trimming pared 3 bases from V and 1 base from J, leaving 8 bases between. The CDR3 sequence: CASSGRGSGNTIYF. The DNA of the CDR3 is TGTGCCAGCAGCGGCAGGGGTTCTGGAAACACCATATATTTT.

The V and J genes are TRBV12-3 or TRBV12-4 and TRBJ2-2; D is ambiguous. V lost 6 bases and J lost 3, with 14 bases in between. The CDR3 covers 15 residues. This chain's CDR3 is CASSGPIPYTGELFF. The CDR3 nucleotides read TGTGCCAGCAGCGGGCCGATCCCTTACACCGGGGAGCTGTTTTTT.

The gene calls are TRBV5-5 and TRBJ1-5; TRBD1 aligns across 9 bases. CDR3 size: 15 residues. The V gene's germline CDR1 is SGHKS and CDR2 YYEKEE (reference sequence). V lost 2 bases to trimming and J lost 7 bases; unmatched junction nucleotides: 7. This chain's CDR3 is CASSFIQGAGQPQHF. The CDR3 nucleotides read TGTGCCAGCAGCTTTATACAGGGGGCAGGACAGCCCCAGCATTTT.

This clonotype was counted only a few times. This sequence joins TRBV20-1 and TRBJ1-1; possibly TRBD1 for D (6 bases). CDR1 and CDR2 (germline): DFQATT, SNEGSKA (reference sequence). Trimming took 8 bases from V and 0 from J, leaving 16 bases between them. The CDR3 is 14 residues long. In nucleotides, the CDR3 is TGCAGTAAGACACAGGGAGGAATGAACACTGAAGCTTTCTTT. This gives the protein CSKTQGGMNTEAFF.

This clonotype was found a few times. The V call is TRBV10-3, the J call TRBJ2-1; D gene unclear. Germline CDR1 and CDR2: ENHRY and SYGVKD. This CDR3 contains 13 residues. V was trimmed by 5 bases and J by 7 bases, leaving 12 bases between them. DNA of the CDR3: TGTGCCATCAGTCCTGCCGTGGGGAATGAGCAGTTCTTC. Protein: CAISPAVGNEQFF.

The chain links TRBV5-1 to TRBJ1-5; TRBD1 aligns across 7 bases. After removal of 4 bases from V and 0 bases from J, the junction contained 4 bases not matched to a gene. Germline V gene sequence: CDR1 SGHRS, CDR2 YFSETQ. The CDR3 is 15 amino acids. DNA of the CDR3: TGCGCCAGCAGCCGGACAGGAATTAGCAATCAGCCCCAGCATTTT. It translates to CASSRTGISNQPQHF.

The rearrangement uses TRBV5-6 and TRBJ1-6; a weak D match, TRBD1 (6 bases). From germline, CDR1 is SGHDT and CDR2 YYEEEE. There are 16 residues in the CDR3. V shed 0 bases and J shed 10 bases, with 17 bases lying between them. CDR3 amino acids: CASSLDSGGLLSPLHF. The CDR3 DNA reads as TGTGCCAGCAGCTTGGACTCGGGGGGGCTTCTCTCACCCCTCCACTTT.

This clonotype was found a few times. This chain's CDR3 is CASSLDRQIYEQYF. CDR3 coding DNA: TGCGCCAGCAGTCTTGACAGGCAAATTTACGAGCAGTACTTC. The V gene is TRBV5-1, the J gene TRBJ2-7; the D gene is possibly TRBD1 (6 bases). Germline V gene data show CDR1 as SGHRS and CDR2 as YFSETQ. With 5 bases removed from V and 4 bases from J, the gap between germline ends came to 16 bases. The CDR3 has 14 residues.

This clonotype was observed a handful of times. The chain is built from TRBV5-1 and TRBJ2-1, with TRBD2 as a possible D gene (5 bases). The CDR3 spans 16 residues. Germline loops: CDR1 SGHRS, CDR2 YFSETQ. The germline V and J ends were trimmed by 0 bases and 7 bases, with 17 bases remaining between them. This CDR3 is CASSLAAPPRGNEQFF. The DNA for the CDR3 is TGCGCCAGCAGCTTGGCCGCCCCGCCCAGAGGGAATGAGCAGTTCTTC.

The V gene is TRBV6-2 or TRBV6-3, the J gene TRBJ2-6, with D tentatively TRBD1 (6 bases). V was trimmed by 6 bases and J by 0 bases, leaving 9 bases between them. Germline V gene lookup returns CDR1 MNHEY and CDR2 SVGEGT. The CDR3 contains 15 residues. The CDR3 nucleotides are TGTGCCAGCAGGGTCAGGGGCTCTGGGGCCAACGTCCTGACTTTC. Its protein product is CASRVRGSGANVLTF.

This clonotype was detected only a few times. This chain links TRBV7-3 with TRBJ1-5, with 7 nucleotides matching TRBD1. After removal of 5 bases from V and 4 bases from J, the junction contained 2 bases not matched to a gene. Looked up from germline, CDR1 is SGHTA and CDR2 is FQGTGA. The CDR3 spans 13 residues. DNA of the CDR3: TGTGCCAGCAGCAAGGACAGGAATCAGCCCCAGCATTTT. This codes for CASSKDRNQPQHF.

This clonotype was detected only a few times. The CDR3 is CASSFGTGGTDTQYF. DNA for the CDR3: TGTGCCAGCAGTTTTGGCACAGGGGGCACAGATACGCAGTATTTT. The chain recombines TRBV12-3 or TRBV12-4 with TRBJ2-3, with 7 nucleotides matching TRBD1. This CDR3 has 15 residues. Unmatched junction bases numbered 4, after V lost 3 bases and J lost 1 base.

The table lists this clonotype with a few counts. The gene calls are TRBV6-2 or TRBV6-3 and TRBJ2-5; D unresolved. In germline, CDR1 is MNHEY, CDR2 SVGEGT. CDR3 length equals 14 residues. V lost 2 bases and J lost 4, with 11 bases in between. CDR3 loop: CASSYGPTGETQYF. For the CDR3, the DNA is TGTGCCAGCAGTTACGGACCCACGGGAGAGACCCAGTACTTC.